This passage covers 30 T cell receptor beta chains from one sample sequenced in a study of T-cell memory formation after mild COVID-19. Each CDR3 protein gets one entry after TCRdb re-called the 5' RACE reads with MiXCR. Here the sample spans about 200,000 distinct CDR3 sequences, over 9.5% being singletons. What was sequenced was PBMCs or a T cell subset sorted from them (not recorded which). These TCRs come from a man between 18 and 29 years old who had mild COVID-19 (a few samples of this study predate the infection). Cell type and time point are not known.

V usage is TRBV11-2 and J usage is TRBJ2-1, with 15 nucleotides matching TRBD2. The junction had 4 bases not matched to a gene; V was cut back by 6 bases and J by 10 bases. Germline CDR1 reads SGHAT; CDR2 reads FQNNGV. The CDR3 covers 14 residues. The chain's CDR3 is CASRGLAGGWEQFF. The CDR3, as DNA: TGTGCCAGCAGGGGACTAGCGGGGGGCTGGGAGCAGTTCTTC.

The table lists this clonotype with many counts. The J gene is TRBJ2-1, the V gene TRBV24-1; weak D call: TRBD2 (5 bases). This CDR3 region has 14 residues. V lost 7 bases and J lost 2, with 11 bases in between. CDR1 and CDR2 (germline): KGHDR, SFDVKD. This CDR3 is CATRAAGAYNEQFF. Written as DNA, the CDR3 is TGTGCCACCAGGGCTGCCGGGGCCTACAATGAGCAGTTCTTC.

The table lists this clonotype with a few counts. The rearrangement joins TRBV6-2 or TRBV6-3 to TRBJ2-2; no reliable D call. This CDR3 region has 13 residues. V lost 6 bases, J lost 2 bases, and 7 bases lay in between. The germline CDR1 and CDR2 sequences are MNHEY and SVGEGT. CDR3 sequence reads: CASSQSNTGELFF. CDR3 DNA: TGTGCCAGCAGCCAAAGCAACACCGGGGAGCTGTTTTTT.

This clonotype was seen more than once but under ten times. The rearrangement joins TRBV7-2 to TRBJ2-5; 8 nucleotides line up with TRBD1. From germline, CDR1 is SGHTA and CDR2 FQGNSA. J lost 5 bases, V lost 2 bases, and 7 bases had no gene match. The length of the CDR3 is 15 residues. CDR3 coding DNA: TGTGCCAGCAGCTTAAGACAGGGGTTTGGGGAGACCCAGTACTTC. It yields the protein CASSLRQGFGETQYF.

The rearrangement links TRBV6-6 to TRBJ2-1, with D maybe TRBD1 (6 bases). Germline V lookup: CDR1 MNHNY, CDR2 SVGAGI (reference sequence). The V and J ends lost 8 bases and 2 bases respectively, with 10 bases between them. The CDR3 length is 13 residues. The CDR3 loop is CASAGGPYNEQFF. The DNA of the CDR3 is TGTGCCAGCGCTGGGGGCCCCTACAATGAGCAGTTCTTC.

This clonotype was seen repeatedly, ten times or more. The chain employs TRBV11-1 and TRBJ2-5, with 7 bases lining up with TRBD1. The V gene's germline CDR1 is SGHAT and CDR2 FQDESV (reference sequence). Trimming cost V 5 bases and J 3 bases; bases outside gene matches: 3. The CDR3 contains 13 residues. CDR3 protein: CASSHGTEETQYF. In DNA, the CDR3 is TGTGCCAGCAGCCATGGGACAGAAGAGACCCAGTACTTC.

The CDR3: CAWSVEGSYEQYF. Here the CDR3 DNA reads TGTGCCTGGAGTGTAGAAGGGTCCTACGAGCAGTACTTC. The V gene is TRBV30, the J gene TRBJ2-7; D remains ambiguous. Trimming cost V 0 bases and J 1 base, with 7 bases left between them. Per the germline V gene, CDR1 is GTSNPN and CDR2 is SVGIG (reference sequence). The CDR3 consists of 13 residues.

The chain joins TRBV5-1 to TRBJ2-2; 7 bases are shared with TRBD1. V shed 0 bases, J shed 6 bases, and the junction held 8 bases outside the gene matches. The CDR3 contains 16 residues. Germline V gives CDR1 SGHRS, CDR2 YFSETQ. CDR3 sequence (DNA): TGCGCCAGCAGCTTGGCCCCAGGGGGAAATTCCGGGGAGCTGTTTTTT. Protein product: CASSLAPGGNSGELFF.

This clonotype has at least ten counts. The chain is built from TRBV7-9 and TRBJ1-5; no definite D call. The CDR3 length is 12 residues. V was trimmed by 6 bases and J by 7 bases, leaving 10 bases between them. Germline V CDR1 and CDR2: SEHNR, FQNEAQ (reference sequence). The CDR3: CASSPDGQPQHF. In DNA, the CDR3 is TGTGCCAGCAGTCCCGACGGACAGCCCCAGCATTTT.

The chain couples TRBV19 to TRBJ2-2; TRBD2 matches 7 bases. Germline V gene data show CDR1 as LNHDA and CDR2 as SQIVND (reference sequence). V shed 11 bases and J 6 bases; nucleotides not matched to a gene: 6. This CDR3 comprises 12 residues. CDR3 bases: TGTGCCGCTGGACTAGTCCCCGGGGAGCTGTTTTTT. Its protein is CAAGLVPGELFF.

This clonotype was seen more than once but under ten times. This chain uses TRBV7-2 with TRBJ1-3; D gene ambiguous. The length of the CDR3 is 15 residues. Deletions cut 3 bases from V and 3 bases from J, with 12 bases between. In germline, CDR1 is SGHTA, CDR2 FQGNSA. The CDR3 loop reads CASSFADTNGNTIYF. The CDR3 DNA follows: TGTGCCAGCAGCTTCGCAGACACAAATGGAAACACCATATATTTT.

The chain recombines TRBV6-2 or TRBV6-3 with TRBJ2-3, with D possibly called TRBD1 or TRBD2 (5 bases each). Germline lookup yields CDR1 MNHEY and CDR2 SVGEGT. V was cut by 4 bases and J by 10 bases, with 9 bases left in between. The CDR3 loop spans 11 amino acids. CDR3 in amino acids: CASSSSGPQYF. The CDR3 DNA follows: TGTGCCAGCAGTTCCTCGGGGCCGCAGTATTTT.

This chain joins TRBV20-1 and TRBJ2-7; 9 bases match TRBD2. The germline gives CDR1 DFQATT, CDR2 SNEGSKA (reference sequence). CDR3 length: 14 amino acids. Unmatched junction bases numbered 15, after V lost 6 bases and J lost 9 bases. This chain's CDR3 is CSARTSSGTWGQYF. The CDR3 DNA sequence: TGCAGTGCCCGTACGTCTAGCGGGACCTGGGGGCAGTACTTC.

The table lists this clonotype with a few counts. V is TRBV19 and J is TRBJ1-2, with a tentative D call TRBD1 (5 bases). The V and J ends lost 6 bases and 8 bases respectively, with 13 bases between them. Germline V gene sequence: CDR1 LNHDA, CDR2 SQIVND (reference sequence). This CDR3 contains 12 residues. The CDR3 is CASRPQGSGYTF. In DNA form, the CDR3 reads TGTGCCAGTAGGCCCCAGGGCAGCGGCTACACCTTC. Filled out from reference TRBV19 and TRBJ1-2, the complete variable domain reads DGGITQSPKYLFRKEGQNVTLSCEQNLNHDAMYWYRQDPGQGLRLIYYSQIVNDFQKGDIAEGYSVSREKKESFPLTVTSAQKNPTAFYLCASRPQGSGYTFGSGTRLTVV.

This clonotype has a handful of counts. The CDR3 sequence is CASRLGERVGELFF. The CDR3 nucleotides are TGTGCTTCTAGACTGGGAGAAAGGGTCGGGGAGCTGTTTTTT. The rearrangement joins TRBV12-5 to TRBJ2-2; tentative D call: TRBD2 (5 bases). CDR3 length: 14 amino acids. Germline-derived CDR1 and CDR2 are LGHNT and FRNRAP. V was cut by 11 bases and J by 7 bases, with 20 bases left in between.

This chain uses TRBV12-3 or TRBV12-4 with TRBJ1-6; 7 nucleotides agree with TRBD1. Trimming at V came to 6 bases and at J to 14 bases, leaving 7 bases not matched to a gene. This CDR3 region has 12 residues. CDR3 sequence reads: CASSTGASALHF. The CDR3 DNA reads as TGTGCCAGCAGCACAGGGGCGTCAGCCCTCCACTTT.

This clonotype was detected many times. The CDR3 spells CASSWGRNNEQFF. CDR3 bases: TGTGCCAGCAGCTGGGGCAGGAACAATGAGCAGTTCTTC. V is TRBV12-3 or TRBV12-4 and J is TRBJ2-1, with a weak D call TRBD1 (5 bases). This CDR3 region has 13 residues. V lost 6 bases to trimming and J lost 5 bases, with 11 bases between them.

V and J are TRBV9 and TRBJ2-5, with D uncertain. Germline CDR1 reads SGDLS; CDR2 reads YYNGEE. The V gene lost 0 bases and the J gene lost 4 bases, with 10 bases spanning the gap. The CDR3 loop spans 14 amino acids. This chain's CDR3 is CASSVAQFTETQYF. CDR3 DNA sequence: TGTGCCAGCAGCGTAGCTCAATTCACAGAGACCCAGTACTTC.

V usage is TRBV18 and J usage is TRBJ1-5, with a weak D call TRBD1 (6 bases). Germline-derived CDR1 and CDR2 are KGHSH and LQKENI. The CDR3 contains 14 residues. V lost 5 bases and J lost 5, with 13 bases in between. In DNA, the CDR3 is TGTGCCAGCTCATCCACAGGGAGCGATCAGCCCCAGCATTTT. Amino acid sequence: CASSSTGSDQPQHF.

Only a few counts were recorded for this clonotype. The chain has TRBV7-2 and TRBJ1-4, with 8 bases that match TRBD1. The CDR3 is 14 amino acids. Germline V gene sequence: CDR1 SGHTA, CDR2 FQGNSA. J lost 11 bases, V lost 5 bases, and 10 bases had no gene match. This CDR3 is CASSNRTGLKKLFF. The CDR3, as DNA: TGTGCCAGCAGCAACCGGACAGGGTTGAAGAAACTGTTTTTT.

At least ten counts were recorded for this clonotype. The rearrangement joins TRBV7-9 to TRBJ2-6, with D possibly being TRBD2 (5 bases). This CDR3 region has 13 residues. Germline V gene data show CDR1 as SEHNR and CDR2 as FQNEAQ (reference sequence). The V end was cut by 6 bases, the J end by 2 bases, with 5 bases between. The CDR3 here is CASREAGANVLTF. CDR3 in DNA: TGTGCCAGCAGGGAGGCTGGGGCCAACGTCCTGACTTTC.

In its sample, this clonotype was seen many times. The chain's CDR3 is CASSYREGNIQYF. The CDR3 DNA reads as TGTGCCAGCAGTTACCGGGAAGGAAACATTCAGTACTTC. The chain uses TRBV27 and TRBJ2-4, with D possibly TRBD2 on 5 matching bases. The V gene's germline CDR1 is MNHEY and CDR2 SMNVEV (reference sequence). V lost 4 bases, J lost 6 bases, and 10 bases lay in between. CDR3 length equals 13 residues.

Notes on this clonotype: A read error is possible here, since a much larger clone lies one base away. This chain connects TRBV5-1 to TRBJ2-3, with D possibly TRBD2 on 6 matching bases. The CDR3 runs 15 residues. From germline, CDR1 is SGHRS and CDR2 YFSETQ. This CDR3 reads CDSSLLAPSPDTQYF. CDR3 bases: TGCGACAGCAGCTTGCTAGCGCCATCCCCAGATACGCAGTATTTT.

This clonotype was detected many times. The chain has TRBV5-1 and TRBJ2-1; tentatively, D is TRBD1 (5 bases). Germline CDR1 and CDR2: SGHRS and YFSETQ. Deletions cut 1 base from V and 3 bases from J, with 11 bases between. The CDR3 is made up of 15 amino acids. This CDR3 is CASSLRQGDYNEQFF. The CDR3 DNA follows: TGCGCCAGCAGCTTGAGGCAGGGTGACTACAATGAGCAGTTCTTC.

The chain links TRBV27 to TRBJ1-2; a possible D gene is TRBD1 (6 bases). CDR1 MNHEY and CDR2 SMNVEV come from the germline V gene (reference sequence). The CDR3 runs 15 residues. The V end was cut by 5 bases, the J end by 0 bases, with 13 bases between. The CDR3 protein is CASSPFDRPNYGYTF. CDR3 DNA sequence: TGTGCCAGCAGTCCTTTCGACAGGCCTAACTATGGCTACACCTTC.

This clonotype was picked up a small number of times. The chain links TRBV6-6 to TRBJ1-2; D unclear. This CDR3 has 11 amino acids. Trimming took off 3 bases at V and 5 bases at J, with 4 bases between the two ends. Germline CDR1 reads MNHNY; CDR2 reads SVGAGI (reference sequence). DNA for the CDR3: TGTGCCAGCAGTTATCCGTATGGCTACACCTTC. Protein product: CASSYPYGYTF.

The CDR3 is CSASDREDQPQHF. The CDR3 DNA follows: TGCAGTGCTAGCGACAGGGAGGATCAGCCCCAGCATTTT. This chain links TRBV20-1 with TRBJ1-5, with 7 bases matching TRBD1. Germline-derived CDR1 and CDR2 are DFQATT and SNEGSKA (reference sequence). This CDR3 is 13 amino acids long. Losses at the gene ends were 3 bases for V and 5 bases for J; bases not matched to a gene: 4.

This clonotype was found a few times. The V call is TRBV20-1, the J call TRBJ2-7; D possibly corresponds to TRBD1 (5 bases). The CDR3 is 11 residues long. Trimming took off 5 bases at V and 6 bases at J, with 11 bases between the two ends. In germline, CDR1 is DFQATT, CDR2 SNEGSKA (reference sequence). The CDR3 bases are TGCAGTGCTTCGTCAGGGTTCGAGCAGTACGTC. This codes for CSASSGFEQYV.

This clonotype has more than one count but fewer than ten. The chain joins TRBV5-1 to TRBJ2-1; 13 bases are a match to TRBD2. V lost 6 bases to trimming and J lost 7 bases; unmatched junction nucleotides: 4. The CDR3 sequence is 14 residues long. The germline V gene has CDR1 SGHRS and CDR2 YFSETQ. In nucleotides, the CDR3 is TGCGCCAGCACCCGGGGACTAGCGGGGAATGAGCAGTTCTTC. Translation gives CASTRGLAGNEQFF.

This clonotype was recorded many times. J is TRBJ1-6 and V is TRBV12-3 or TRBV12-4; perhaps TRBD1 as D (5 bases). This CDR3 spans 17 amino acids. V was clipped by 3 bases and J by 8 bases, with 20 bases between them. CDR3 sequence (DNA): TGTGCCAGCAGTTTGGGAATAAGGGGCCGTGATGATTCACCCCTCCACTTT. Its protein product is CASSLGIRGRDDSPLHF.